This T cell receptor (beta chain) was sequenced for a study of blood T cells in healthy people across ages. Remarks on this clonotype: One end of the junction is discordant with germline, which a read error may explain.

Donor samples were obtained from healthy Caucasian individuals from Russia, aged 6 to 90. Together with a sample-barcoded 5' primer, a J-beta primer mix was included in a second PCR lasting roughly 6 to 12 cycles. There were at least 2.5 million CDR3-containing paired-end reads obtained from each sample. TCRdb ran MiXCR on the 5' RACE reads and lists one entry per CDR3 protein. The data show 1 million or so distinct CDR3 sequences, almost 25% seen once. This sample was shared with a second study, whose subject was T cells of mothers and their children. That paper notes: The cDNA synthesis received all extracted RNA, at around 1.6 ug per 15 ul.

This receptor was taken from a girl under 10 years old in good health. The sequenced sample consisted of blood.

The CDR3 region is CASSLMSGTEAFF. CDR3 DNA sequence: TGTGCTAGCAGCTTAATGTCCGGGACAGAAGCTTTCTTT. V and J are TRBV7-7 and TRBJ1-1, with D maybe TRBD1 (6 bases). Germline CDR1 is SSHAT and CDR2 is FNYEAQ (reference sequence). This CDR3 comprises 13 residues.